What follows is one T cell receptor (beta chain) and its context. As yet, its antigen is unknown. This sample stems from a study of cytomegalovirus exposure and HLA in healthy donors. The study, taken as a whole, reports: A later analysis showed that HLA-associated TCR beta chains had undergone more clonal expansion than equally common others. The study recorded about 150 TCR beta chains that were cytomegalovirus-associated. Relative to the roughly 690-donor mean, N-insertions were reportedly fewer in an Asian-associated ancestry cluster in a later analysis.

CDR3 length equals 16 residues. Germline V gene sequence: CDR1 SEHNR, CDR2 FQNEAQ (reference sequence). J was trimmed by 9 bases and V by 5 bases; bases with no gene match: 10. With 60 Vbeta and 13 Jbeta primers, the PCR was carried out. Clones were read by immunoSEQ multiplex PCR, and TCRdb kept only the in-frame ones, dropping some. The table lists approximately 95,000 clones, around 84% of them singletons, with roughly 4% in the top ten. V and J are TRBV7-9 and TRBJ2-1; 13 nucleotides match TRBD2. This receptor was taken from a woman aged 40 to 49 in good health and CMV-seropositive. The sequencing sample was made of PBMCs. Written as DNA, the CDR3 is TGTGCCAGCAGCCCCGGGACTAGCGGGATAAGAACTGAGCAGTTCTTC. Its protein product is CASSPGTSGIRTEQFF.